This TCR beta chain was profiled in a study of control samples from healthy donors and cancer patients. The CDR3 extends over 16 amino acids. V was clipped by 5 bases and J by 0 bases, with 11 bases between them. The germline gives CDR1 LNHNV, CDR2 YYDKDF (reference sequence). Method: immunoSEQ multiplex PCR; TCRdb's copy keeps in-frame clones and lacks some. The data contain about 140,000 clones, roughly 94% of them singletons. The sequencing sample was made of blood. The source of this sequence is a man aged 40-49 years in good health. The chain is built from TRBV15 and TRBJ2-6; D may be TRBD1 or TRBD2 (5 bases each). This CDR3 reads CATSGTGGSGANVLTF. CDR3 DNA: TGTGCCACCAGCGGAACAGGAGGCTCTGGGGCCAACGTCCTGACTTTC.